Detailed here is one TCR beta chain. The data stem from a study of control samples from healthy donors and cancer patients. This CDR3 is built from 19 residues. Germline CDR1 is MNHNY and CDR2 is SVGAGI (reference sequence). The J segment lost 1 base and the V segment lost 5 bases, leaving 19 bases of the junction unmatched. TCRdb's copy holds only in-frame clones and misses some; the assay was immunoSEQ multiplex PCR. This table holds 90,000 to 100,000 clones, approximately 80% found once. The sample comprised blood. The chain is built from TRBV6-6 and TRBJ1-1, with TRBD1 matching over 7 bases. The receptor was derived from a woman aged 25 to 39 in good health. CDR3 protein: CASSPTSISGQEGNTEAFF. CDR3 nucleotide sequence: TGTGCCAGCAGTCCGACTTCGATTTCTGGACAGGAGGGGAACACTGAAGCTTTCTTT.